This TCR beta chain was observed in a study of T cells in Graves' hyperthyroidism and ophthalmopathy. RNA transcripts gave rise to amplified TCR beta CDR3 regions. With the HTBI primer set, the TCR CDR3 went through a first round of RT-PCR. TCRdb re-called the multiplex PCR reads through MiXCR, storing one row per CDR3 protein. This sample carries approximately 640,000 distinct CDR3 sequences, just under 45% of them seen once, and the ten largest clones take less than 9%. The sample was peripheral blood or thyroid tissue (not recorded which). The sequence was obtained from an adult man with Graves' disease, either hyperthyroidism or ophthalmopathy (not recorded which).

CDR3 in DNA: TGTGCCATCGCAGGGACAGGGACGTCACCCCTCCACTTT. Protein sequence: CAIAGTGTSPLHF. The rearrangement links TRBV10-3 to TRBJ1-6; 9 nucleotides agree with TRBD1. Germline V lookup: CDR1 ENHRY, CDR2 SYGVKD. The ends lost 8 bases at V and 10 bases at J; junction bases unmatched: 6. The CDR3 is 13 amino acids.